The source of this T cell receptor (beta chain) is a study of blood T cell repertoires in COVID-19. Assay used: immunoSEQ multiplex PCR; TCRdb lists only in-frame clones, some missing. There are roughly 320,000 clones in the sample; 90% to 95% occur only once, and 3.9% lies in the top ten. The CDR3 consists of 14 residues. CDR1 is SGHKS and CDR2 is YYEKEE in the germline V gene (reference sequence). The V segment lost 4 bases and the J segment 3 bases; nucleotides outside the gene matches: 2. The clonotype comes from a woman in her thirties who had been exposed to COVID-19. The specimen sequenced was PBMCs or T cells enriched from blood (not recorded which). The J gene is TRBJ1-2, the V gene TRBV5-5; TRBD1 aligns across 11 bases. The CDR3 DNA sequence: TGTGCCAGCAGCCTGGACAGGGGGCACTATGGCTACACCTTC. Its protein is CASSLDRGHYGYTF.